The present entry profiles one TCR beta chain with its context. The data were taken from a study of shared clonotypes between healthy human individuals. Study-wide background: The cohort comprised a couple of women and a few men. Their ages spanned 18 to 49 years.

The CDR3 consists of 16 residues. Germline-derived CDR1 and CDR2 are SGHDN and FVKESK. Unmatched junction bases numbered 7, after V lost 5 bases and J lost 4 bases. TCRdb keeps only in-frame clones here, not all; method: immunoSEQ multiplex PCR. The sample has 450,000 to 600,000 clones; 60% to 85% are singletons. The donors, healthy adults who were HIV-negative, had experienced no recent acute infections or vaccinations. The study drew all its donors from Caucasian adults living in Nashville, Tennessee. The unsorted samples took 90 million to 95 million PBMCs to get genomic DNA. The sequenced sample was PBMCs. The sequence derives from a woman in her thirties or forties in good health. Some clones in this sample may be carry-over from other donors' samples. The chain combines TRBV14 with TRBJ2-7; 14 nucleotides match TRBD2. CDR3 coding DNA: TGTGCCAGCAGCTTTCGGACTAGCGGGAGGTTGTACGAGCAGTACTTC. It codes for CASSFRTSGRLYEQYF.